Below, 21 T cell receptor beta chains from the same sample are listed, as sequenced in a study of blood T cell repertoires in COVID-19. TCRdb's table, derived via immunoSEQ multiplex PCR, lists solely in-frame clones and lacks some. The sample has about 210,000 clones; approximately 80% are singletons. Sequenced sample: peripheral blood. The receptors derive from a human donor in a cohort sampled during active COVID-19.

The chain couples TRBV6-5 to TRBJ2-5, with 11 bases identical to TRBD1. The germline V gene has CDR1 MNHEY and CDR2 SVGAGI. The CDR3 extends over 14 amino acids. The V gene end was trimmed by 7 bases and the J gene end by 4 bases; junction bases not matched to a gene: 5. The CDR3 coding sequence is TGTGCCAGCACTCGTGGGACAGGGGGAGAGACCCAGTACTTC. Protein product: CASTRGTGGETQYF.

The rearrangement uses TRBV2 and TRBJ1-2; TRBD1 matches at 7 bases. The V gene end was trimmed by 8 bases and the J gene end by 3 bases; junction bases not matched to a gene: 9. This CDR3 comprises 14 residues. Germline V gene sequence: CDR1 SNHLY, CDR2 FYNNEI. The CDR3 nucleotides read TGTGCCAGCCGAGAGGGGGCTGCGGACTATGGCTACACCTTC. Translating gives CASREGAADYGYTF.

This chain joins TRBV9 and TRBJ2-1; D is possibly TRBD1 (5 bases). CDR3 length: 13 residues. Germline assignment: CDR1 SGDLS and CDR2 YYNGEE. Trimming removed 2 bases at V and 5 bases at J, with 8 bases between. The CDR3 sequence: CASSVSRDNEQFF. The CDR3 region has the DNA TGTGCCAGCAGCGTTAGCAGGGACAATGAGCAGTTCTTC.

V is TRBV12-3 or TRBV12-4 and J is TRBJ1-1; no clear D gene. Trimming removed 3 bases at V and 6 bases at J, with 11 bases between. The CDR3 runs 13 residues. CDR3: CASSLSRSPEAFF. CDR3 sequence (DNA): TGTGCCAGCAGTTTGTCTCGGAGCCCTGAAGCTTTCTTT.

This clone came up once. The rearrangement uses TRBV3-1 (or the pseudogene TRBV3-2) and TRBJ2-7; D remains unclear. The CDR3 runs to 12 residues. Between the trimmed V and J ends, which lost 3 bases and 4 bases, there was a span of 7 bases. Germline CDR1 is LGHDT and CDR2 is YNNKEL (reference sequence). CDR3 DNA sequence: TGTGCCAGCAGCCATGCTATGTACGAGCAGTACTTC. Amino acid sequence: CASSHAMYEQYF.

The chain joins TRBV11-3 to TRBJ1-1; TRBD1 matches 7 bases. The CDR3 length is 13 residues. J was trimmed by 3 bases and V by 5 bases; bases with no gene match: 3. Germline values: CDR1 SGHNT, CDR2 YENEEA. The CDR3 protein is CASSRDRDTEAFF. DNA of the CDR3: TGTGCCAGCAGCCGCGACAGGGACACTGAAGCTTTCTTT.

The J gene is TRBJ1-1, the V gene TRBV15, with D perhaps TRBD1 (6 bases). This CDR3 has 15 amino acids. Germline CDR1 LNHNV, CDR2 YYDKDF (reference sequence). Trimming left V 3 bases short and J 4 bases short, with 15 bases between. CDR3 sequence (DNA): TGTGCCACCAGCAGCTACAGGGAGAGAAGCACTGAAGCTTTCTTT. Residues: CATSSYRERSTEAFF.

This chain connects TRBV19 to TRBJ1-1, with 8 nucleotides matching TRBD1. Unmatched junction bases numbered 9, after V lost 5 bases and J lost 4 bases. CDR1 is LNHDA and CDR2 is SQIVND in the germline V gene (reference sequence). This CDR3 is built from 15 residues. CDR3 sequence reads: CASSEDRAVGTEAFF. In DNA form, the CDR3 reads TGTGCCAGTAGTGAGGACAGGGCCGTGGGCACTGAAGCTTTCTTT.

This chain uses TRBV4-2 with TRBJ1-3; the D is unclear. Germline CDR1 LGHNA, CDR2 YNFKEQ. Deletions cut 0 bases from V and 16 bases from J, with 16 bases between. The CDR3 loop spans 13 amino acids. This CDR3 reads CASSQESTDRMYF. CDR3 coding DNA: TGTGCCAGCAGCCAAGAATCAACAGATAGAATGTATTTT.

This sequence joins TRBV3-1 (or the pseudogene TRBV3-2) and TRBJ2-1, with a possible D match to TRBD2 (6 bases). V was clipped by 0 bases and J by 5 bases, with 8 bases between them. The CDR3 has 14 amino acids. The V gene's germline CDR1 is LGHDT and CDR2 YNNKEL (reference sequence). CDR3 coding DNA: TGTGCCAGCAGCCAAGATTGGGGGGACAATGAGCAGTTCTTC. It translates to CASSQDWGDNEQFF.

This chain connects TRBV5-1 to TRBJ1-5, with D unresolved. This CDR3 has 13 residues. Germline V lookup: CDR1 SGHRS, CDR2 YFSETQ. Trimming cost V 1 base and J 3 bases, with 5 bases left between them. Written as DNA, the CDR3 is TGCGCCAGCAGCTTGACAGTCAATCAGCCCCAGCATTTT. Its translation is CASSLTVNQPQHF. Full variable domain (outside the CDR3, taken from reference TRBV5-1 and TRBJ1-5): KAGVTQTPRYLIKTRGQQVTLSCSPISGHRSVSWYQQTPGQGLQFLFEYFSETQRNKGNFPGRFSGRQFSNSRSEMNVSTLELGDSALYLCASSLTVNQPQHFGDGTRLSIL.

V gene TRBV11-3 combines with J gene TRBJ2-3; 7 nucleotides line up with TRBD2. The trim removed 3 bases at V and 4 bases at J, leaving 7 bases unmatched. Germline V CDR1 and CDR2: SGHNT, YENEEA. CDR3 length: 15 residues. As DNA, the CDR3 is TGTGCCAGCAGCTTTGGACTAGGAGGTGCAGATACGCAGTATTTT. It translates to CASSFGLGGADTQYF.

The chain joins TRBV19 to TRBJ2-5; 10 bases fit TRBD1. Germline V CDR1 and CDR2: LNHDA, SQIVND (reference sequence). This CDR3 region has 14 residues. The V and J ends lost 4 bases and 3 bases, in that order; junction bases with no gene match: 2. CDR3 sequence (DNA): TGTGCCAGTAGTACCGGACAGGGGGAAGAGACCCAGTACTTC. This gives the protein CASSTGQGEETQYF.

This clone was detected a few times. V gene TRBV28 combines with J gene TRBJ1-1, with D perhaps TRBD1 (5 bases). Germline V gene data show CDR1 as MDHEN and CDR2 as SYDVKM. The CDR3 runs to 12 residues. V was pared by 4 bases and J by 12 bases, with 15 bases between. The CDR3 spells CASSSTSAGSFF. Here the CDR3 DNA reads TGTGCCAGCAGTTCCACTTCGGCAGGGTCTTTCTTT.

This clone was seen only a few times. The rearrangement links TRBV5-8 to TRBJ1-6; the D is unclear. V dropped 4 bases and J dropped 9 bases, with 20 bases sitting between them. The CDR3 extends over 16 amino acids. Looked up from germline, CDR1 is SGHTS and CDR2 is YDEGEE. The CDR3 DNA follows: TGTGCCAGCAGCGTCTGGGCTGGCTTCGAAGGTTCACCCCTCCACTTT. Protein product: CASSVWAGFEGSPLHF. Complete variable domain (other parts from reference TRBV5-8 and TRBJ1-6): EAGVTQSPTHLIKTRGQQATLRCSPISGHTSVYWYQQALGLGLQFLLWYDEGEERNRGNFPPRFSGRQFPNYSSELNVNALELEDSALYLCASSVWAGFEGSPLHFGNGTRLTVT.

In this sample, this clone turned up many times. Here the CDR3 DNA reads TGCAGCGTTGCGGACAGGGGGGGGAACTATGGCTACACCTTC. Translating it yields CSVADRGGNYGYTF. This chain connects TRBV29-1 to TRBJ1-2; 10 nucleotides match TRBD1. V dropped 4 bases and J dropped 2; count of bases not matched to a gene: 4. Germline CDR1 reads SQVTM; CDR2 reads ANQGSEA. This CDR3 region has 14 residues.

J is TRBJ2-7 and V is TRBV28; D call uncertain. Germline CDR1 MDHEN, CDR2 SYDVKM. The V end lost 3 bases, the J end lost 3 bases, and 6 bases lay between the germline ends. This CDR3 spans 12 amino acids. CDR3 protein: CASSLAGYEQYF. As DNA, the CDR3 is TGTGCCAGCAGTTTGGCTGGCTACGAGCAGTACTTC. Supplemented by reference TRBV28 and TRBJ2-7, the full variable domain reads DVKVTQSSRYLVKRTGEKVFLECVQDMDHENMFWYRQDPGLGLRLIYFSYDVKMKEKGDIPEGYSVSREKKERFSLILESASTNQTSMYLCASSLAGYEQYFGPGTRLTVT.

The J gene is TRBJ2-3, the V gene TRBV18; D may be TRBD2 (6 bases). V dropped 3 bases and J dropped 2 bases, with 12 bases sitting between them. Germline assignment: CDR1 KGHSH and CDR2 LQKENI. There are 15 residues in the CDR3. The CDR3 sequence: CASSPGLLSTDTQYF. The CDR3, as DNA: TGTGCCAGCTCACCGGGACTCCTATCCACAGATACGCAGTATTTT. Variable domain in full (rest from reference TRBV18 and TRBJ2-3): NAGVMQNPRHLVRRRGQEARLRCSPMKGHSHVYWYRQLPEEGLKFMVYLQKENIIDESGMPKERFSAEFPKEGPSILRIQQVVRGDSAAYFCASSPGLLSTDTQYFGPGTRLTVL.

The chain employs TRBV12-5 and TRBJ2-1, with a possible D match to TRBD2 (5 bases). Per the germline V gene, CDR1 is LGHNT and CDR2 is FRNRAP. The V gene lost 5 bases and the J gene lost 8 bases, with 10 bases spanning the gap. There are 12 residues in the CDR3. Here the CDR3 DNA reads TGTGCTAGTGGTCACGGGGTCCATGAGCAGTTCTTC. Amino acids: CASGHGVHEQFF.

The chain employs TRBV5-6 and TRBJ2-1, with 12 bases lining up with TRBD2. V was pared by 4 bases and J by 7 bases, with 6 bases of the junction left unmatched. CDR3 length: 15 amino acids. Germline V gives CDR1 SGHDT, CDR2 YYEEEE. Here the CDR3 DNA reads TGTGCCAGCAGCGCGATGACTAGCGGGAGAAATGAGCAGTTCTTC. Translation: CASSAMTSGRNEQFF. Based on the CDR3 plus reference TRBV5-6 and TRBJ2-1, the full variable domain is DAGVTQSPTHLIKTRGQQVTLRCSPKSGHDTVSWYQQALGQGPQFIFQYYEEEERQRGNFPDRFSGHQFPNYSSELNVNALLLGDSALYLCASSAMTSGRNEQFFGPGTRLTVL.

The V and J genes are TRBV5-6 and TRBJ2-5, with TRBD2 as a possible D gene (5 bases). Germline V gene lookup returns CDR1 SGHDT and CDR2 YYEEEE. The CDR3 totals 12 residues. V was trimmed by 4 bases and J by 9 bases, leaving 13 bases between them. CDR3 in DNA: TGTGCCAGCAGCGATACCATCGGGGCCCAGTACTTC. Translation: CASSDTIGAQYF.